This T cell receptor (beta chain) was found in a study of blood T cells in healthy people across ages. Findings and caveats of the study: No conclusive comparison of naive versus antigen-experienced cells was possible with unsorted PBMCs. Long-lived donors had more naive CD4+ cells and higher diversity than aged donors.

Through a sample-barcoded 5' primer and a J-beta primer mix, a second PCR was run for roughly 7 to 11 cycles. One entry per CDR3 protein, called by TCRdb with MiXCR from the 5' RACE reads. The sample contains under 950,000 distinct CDR3 sequences, about 20% of which appear only once. This clonotype was found many times. Antigen unknown. The clonotype was recovered from a man between 65 and 85 years old in good health. Sequenced material: blood.

The CDR3 sequence is CASIWTGSTDTQYF. The CDR3 region has the DNA TGTGCCAGCATTTGGACGGGGTCTACAGATACGCAGTATTTT. The chain is built from TRBV12-3 or TRBV12-4 and TRBJ2-3; tentative D call: TRBD2 (5 bases). The CDR3 length is 14 residues. Deletions cut 7 bases from V and 3 bases from J, with 14 bases between.